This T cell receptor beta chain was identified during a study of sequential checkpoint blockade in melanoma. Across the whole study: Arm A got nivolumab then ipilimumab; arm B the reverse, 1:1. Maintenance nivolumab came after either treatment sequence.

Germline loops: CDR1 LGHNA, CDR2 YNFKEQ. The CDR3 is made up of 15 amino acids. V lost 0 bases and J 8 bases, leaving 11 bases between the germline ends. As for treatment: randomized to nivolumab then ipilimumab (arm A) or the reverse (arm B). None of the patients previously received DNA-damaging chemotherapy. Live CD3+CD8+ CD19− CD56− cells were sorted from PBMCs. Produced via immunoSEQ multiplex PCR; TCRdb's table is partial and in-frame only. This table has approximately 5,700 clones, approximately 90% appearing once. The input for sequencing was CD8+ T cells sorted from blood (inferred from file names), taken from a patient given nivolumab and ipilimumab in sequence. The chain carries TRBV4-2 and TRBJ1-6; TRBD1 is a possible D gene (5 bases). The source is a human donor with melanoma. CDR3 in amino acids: CASSQEGGADSPLHF. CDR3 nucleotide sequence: TGTGCCAGCAGCCAAGAAGGAGGGGCCGATTCACCCCTCCACTTT.